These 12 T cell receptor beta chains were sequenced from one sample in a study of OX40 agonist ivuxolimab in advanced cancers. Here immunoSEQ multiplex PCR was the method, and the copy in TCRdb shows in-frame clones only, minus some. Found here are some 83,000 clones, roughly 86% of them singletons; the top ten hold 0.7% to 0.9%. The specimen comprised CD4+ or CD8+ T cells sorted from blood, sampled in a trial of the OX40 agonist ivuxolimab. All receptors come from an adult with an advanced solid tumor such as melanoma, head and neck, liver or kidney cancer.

Here the CDR3 reads CASSLWGQPQHF. DNA of the CDR3: TGTGCCAGCAGCTTGTGGGGTCAGCCCCAGCATTTT. The rearrangement uses TRBV5-6 and TRBJ1-5; D is unclear. The CDR3 is 12 residues long. The germline V and J ends were trimmed by 1 base and 6 bases, with 5 bases remaining between them. Germline V gene sequence: CDR1 SGHDT, CDR2 YYEEEE.

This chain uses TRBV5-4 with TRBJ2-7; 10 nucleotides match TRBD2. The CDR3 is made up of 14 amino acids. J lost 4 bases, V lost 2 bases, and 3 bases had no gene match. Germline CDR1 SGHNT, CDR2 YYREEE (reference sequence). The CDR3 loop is CASSFGLAAYEQYF. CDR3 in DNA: TGTGCCAGCAGCTTTGGACTAGCGGCTTACGAGCAGTACTTC.

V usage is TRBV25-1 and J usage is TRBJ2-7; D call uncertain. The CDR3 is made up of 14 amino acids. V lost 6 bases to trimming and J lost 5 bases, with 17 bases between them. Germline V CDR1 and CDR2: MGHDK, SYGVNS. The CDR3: CASSTRLRPDEQYF. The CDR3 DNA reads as TGTGCCAGCAGCACAAGACTCCGGCCGGACGAGCAGTACTTC.

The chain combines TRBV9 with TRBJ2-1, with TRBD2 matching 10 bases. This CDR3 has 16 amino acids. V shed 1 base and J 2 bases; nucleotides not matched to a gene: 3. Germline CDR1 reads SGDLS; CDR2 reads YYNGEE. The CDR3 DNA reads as TGTGCCAGCAGCGTAAGCGGGAGGGGTACCTACAATGAGCAGTTCTTC. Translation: CASSVSGRGTYNEQFF.

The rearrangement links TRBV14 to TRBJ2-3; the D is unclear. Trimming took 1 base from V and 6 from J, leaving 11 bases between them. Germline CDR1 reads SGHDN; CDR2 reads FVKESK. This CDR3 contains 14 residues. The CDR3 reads CASSQAQLGDTQYF. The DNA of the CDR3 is TGTGCCAGCAGCCAAGCCCAGCTCGGGGATACGCAGTATTTT.

The CDR3 DNA follows: TGCGCCAGCAGCCTCCAGGGTTTGTACACCGGGGAGCTGTTTTTT. Its translation: CASSLQGLYTGELFF. This chain links TRBV4-1 with TRBJ2-2; D is perhaps TRBD1 (5 bases). V was clipped by 4 bases and J by 3 bases, with 12 bases between them. Germline loops: CDR1 MGHRA, CDR2 YSYEKL. This CDR3 spans 15 amino acids.

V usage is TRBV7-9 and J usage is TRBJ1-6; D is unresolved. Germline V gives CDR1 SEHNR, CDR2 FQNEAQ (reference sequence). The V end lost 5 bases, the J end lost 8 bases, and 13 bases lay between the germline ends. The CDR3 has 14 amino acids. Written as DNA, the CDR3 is TGTGCCAGCAGCCTTGCCACGGACCATTCACCCCTCCACTTT. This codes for CASSLATDHSPLHF.

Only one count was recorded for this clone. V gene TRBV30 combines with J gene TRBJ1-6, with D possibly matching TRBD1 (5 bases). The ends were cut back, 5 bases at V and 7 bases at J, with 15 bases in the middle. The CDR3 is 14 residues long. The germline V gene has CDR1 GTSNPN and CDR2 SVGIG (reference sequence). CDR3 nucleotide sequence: TGTGCCTGGGGGGCCGGGCGCGAAAATTCACCCCTCCACTTT. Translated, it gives CAWGAGRENSPLHF.

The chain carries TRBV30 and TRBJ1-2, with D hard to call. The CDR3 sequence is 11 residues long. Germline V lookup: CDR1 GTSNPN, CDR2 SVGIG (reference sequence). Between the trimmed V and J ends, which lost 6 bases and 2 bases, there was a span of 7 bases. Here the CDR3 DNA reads TGTGCCTGTGGTACGAACTATGGCTACACCTTC. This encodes CACGTNYGYTF.

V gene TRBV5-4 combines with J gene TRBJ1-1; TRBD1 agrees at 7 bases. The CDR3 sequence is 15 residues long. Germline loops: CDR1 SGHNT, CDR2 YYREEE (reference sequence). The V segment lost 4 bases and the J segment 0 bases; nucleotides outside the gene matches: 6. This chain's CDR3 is CASSQGGILNTEAFF. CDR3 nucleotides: TGTGCCAGCAGCCAGGGGGGTATTCTGAACACTGAAGCTTTCTTT.

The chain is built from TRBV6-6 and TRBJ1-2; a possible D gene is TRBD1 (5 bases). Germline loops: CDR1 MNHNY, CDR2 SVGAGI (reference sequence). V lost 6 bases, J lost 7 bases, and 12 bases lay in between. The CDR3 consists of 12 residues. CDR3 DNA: TGTGCCAGCAGCCCTTTCGGGGGTGGCTACACCTTC. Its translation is CASSPFGGGYTF.

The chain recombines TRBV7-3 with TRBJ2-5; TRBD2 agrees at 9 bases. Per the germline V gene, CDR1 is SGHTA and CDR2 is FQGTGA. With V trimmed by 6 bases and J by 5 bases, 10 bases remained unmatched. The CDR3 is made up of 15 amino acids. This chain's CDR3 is CASRLTSGPQETQYF. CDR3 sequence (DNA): TGTGCCAGCAGGCTGACTAGCGGACCCCAGGAGACCCAGTACTTC.